This T cell receptor beta chain was sequenced during a study of OX40 agonist ivuxolimab in advanced cancers. In the study overall: The dose-escalation cohort had hepatocellular carcinoma, melanoma, renal cell or head and neck cancer.

About this clone itself: Its antigen is not identified.

TCRdb's copy holds only in-frame clones and misses some; the assay was immunoSEQ multiplex PCR. This table has around 17,000 clones, around nine tenths appearing once. Excluded were patients having autoimmune disease history or systemic immunosuppression. Sampling times: baseline, cycle 4 day 1, cycle 7 day 1. General observations from the study: Dosing at 0.1 to 3.0 mg/kg was accompanied by clonal expansion of CD4+ and CD8+ blood T cells by week 6.

There are 14 residues in the CDR3. Trimming stripped 10 bases from V and 3 bases from J, with 17 bases between. Germline CDR1 reads MNHNS; CDR2 reads SASEGT. The sequencing used CD4+ or CD8+ T cells sorted from blood, collected in a trial of the OX40 agonist ivuxolimab. This TCR was recovered from an adult with an advanced solid tumor such as melanoma, head and neck, liver or kidney cancer. The rearrangement joins TRBV6-1 to TRBJ2-3; a possible D gene is TRBD2 (6 bases). This chain's CDR3 is CATTLDYITDTQYF. Here the CDR3 DNA reads TGTGCCACCACCCTGGACTACATAACAGATACGCAGTATTTT.